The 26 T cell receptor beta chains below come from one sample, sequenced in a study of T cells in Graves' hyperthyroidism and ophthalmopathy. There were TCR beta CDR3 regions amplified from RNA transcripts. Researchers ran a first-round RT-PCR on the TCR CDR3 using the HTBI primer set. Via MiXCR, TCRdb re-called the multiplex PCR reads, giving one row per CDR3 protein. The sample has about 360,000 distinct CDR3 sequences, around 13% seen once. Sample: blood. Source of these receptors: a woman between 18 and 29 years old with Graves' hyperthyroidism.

As DNA, the CDR3 is TGTGCCAGCAGACAGGGGACAGGGGGCACTGAAGCTTTCTTT. Translated: CASRQGTGGTEAFF. This chain joins TRBV6-1 and TRBJ1-1; TRBD1 matches at 11 bases. The V segment lost 6 bases and the J segment 4 bases; nucleotides outside the gene matches: 4. From germline, CDR1 is MNHNS and CDR2 SASEGT. The CDR3 loop spans 14 amino acids.

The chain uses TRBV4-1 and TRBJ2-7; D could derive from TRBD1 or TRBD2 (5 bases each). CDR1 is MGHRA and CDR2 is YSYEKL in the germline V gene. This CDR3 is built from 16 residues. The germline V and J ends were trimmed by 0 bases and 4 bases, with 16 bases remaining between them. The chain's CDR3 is CASSQDRSGGVYEQYF. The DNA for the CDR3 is TGCGCCAGCAGCCAAGATAGGAGTGGGGGAGTATACGAGCAGTACTTC.

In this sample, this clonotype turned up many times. CDR3 coding DNA: TGTGCCAGCAGCTTAGACGGGGGACAGGGCGCCTACGAGCAGTACTTC. Protein product: CASSLDGGQGAYEQYF. The rearrangement joins TRBV7-8 to TRBJ2-7, with TRBD1 identical over 9 bases. The CDR3 is 16 amino acids. Per germline, CDR1 SGHVS and CDR2 FQNEAQ. After removal of 1 base from V and 2 bases from J, the junction contained 6 bases not matched to a gene.

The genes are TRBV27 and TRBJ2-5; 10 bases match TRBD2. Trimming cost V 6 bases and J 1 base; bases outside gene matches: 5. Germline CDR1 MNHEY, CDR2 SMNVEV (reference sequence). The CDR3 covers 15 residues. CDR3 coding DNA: TGTGCCAGCAGCCTGACTAGCGGGTCCCAAGAGACCCAGTACTTC. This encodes CASSLTSGSQETQYF.

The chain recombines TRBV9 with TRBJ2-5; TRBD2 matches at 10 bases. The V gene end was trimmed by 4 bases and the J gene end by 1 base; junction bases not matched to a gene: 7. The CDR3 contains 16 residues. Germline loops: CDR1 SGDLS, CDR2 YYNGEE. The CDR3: CASSPKGTSAQETQYF. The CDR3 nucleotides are TGTGCCAGCAGCCCGAAGGGGACTAGCGCCCAAGAGACCCAGTACTTC.

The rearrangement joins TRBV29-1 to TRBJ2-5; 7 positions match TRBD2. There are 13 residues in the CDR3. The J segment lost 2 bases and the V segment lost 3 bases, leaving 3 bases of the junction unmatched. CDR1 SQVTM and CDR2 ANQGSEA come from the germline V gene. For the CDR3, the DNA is TGCAGCGTTGATGGGACTATACAAGAGACCCAGTACTTC. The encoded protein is CSVDGTIQETQYF.

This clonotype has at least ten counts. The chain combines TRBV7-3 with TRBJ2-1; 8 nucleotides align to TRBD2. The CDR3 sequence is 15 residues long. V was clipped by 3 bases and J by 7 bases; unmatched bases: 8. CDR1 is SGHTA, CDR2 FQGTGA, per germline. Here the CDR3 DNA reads TGTGCCAGCAGCTTGGGCGGGGGGCTTATGAATGAGCAGTTCTTC. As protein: CASSLGGGLMNEQFF.

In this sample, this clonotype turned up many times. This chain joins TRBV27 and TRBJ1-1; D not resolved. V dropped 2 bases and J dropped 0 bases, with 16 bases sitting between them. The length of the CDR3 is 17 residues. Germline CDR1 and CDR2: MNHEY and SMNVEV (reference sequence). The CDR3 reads CASSLGSLISMNTEAFF. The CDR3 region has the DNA TGTGCCAGCAGTTTAGGCTCTCTAATATCCATGAACACTGAAGCTTTCTTT.

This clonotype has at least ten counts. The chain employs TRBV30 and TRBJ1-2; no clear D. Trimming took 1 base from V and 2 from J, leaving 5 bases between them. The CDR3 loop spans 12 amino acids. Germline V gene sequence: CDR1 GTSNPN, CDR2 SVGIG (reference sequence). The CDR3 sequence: CAWSAGNYGYTF. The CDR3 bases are TGTGCCTGGAGTGCCGGGAACTATGGCTACACCTTC. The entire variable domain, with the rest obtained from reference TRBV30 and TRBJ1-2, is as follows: SQTIHQWPATLVQPVGSPLSLECTVEGTSNPNLYWYRQAAGRGLQLLFYSVGIGQISSEVPQNLSASRPQDRQFILSSKKLLLSDSGFYLCAWSAGNYGYTFGSGTRLTVV.

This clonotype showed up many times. The CDR3: CAISESAGRKTSYPNNEQFF. Written as DNA, the CDR3 is TGTGCCATCAGTGAGTCGGCGGGGCGGAAAACTAGCTACCCTAACAATGAGCAGTTCTTC. V usage is TRBV10-3 and J usage is TRBJ2-1; perhaps TRBD2 as D (6 bases). Germline assignment: CDR1 ENHRY and CDR2 SYGVKD. With 0 bases removed from V and 5 bases from J, the gap between germline ends came to 26 bases. This CDR3 has 20 residues.

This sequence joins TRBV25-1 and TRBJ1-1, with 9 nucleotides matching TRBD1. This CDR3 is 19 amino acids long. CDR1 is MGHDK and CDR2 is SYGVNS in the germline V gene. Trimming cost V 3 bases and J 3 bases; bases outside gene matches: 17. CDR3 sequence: CASSEVSGTGLFDDTEAFF. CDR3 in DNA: TGTGCCAGCAGTGAGGTTTCCGGGACAGGGTTATTTGACGACACTGAAGCTTTCTTT. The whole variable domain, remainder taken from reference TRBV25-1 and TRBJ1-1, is EADIYQTPRYLVIGTGKKITLECSQTMGHDKMYWYQQDPGMELHLIHYSYGVNSTEKGDLSSESTVSRIRTEHFPLTLESARPSHTSQYLCASSEVSGTGLFDDTEAFFGQGTRLTVV.

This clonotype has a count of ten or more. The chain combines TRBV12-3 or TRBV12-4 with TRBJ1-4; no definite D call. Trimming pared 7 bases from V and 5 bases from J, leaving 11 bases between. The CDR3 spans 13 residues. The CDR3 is CASNLGRNEKLFF. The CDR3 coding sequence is TGTGCCAGCAACTTAGGCCGGAATGAAAAACTGTTTTTT.

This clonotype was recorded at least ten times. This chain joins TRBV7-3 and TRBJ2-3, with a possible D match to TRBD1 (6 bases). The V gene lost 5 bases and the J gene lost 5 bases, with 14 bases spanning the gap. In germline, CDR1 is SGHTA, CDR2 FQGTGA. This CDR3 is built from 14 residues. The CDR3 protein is CASSPPGAEDTQYF. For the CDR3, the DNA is TGTGCCAGCAGCCCCCCAGGGGCCGAAGATACGCAGTATTTT.

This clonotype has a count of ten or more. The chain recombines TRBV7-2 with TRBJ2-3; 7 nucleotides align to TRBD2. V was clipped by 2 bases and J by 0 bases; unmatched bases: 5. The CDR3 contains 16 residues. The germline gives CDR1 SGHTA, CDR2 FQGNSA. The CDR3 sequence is CASSLIAGDSTDTQYF. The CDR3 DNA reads TGTGCCAGCAGCTTAATTGCGGGAGATAGCACAGATACGCAGTATTTT.

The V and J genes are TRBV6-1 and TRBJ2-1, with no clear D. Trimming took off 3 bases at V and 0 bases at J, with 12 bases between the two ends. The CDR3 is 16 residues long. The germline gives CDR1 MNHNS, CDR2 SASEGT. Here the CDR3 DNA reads TGTGCCAGCAGTGACCAAACAGCTTCCTCCTACAATGAGCAGTTCTTC. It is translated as CASSDQTASSYNEQFF.

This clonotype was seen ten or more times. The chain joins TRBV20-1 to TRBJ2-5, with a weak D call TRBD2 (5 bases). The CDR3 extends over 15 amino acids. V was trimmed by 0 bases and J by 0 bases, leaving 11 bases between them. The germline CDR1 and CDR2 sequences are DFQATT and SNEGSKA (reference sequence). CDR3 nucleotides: TGCAGTGCTAGAGACGTCGGGGTCAACCAAGAGACCCAGTACTTC. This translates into CSARDVGVNQETQYF.

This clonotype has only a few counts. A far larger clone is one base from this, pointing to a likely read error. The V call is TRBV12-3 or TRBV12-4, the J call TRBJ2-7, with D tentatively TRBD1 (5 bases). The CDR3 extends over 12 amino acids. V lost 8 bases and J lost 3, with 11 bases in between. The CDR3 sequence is CASGSQGYEQYF. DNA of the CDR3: TGTGCCAGCGGTTCCCAGGGCTACGAGCAGTACTTC.

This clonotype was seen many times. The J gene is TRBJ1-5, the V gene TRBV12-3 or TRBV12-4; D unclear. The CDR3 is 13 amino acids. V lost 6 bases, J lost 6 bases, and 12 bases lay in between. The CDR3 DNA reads TGTGCCAGCAGCCTATTCCTCGGTCAGCCCCAGCATTTT. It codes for CASSLFLGQPQHF.

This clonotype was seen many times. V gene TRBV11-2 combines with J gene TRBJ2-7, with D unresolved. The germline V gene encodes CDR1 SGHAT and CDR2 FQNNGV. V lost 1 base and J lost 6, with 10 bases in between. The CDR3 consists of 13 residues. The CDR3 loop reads CASSLARTLEQYF. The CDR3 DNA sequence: TGTGCCAGCAGCTTAGCCAGGACCCTCGAGCAGTACTTC.

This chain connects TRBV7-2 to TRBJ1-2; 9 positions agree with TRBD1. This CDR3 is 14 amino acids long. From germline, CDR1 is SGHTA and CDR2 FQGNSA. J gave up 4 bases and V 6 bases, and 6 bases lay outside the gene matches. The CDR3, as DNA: TGTGCCAGCAGGGAACAGGGGGCGACCTATGGCTACACCTTC. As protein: CASREQGATYGYTF.

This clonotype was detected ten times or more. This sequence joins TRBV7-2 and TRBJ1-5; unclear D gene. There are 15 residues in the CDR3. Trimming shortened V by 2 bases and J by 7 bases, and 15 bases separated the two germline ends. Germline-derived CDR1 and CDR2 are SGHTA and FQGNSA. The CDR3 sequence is CASSLTGWGGQPQHF. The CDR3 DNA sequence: TGTGCCAGCAGCTTAACGGGGTGGGGAGGCCAGCCCCAGCATTTT. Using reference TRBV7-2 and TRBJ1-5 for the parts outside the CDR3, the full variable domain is GAGVSQSPSNKVTEKGKDVELRCDPISGHTALYWYRQSLGQGLEFLIYFQGNSAPDKSGLPSDRFSAERTGGSVSTLTIQRTQQEDSAVYLCASSLTGWGGQPQHFGDGTRLSIL.

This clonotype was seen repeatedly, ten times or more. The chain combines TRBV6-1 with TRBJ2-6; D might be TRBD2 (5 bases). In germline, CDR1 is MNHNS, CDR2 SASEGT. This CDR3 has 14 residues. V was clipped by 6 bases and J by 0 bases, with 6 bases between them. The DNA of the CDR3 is TGTGCCAGCAGCGGGATCTCTGGGGCCAACGTCCTGACTTTC. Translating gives CASSGISGANVLTF.

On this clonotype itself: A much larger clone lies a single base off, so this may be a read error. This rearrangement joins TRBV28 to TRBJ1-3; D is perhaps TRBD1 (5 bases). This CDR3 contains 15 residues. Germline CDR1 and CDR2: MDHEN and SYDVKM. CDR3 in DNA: TGTGCCAGCAGTTTAGTGACAGAAGGTGGAAACACCAGATATTTT. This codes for CASSLVTEGGNTRYF.

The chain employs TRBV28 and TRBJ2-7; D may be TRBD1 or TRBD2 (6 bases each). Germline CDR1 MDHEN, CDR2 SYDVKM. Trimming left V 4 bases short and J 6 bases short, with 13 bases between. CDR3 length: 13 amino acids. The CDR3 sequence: CASSWGAPGEQYF. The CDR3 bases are TGTGCCAGCAGTTGGGGGGCTCCAGGCGAGCAGTACTTC.

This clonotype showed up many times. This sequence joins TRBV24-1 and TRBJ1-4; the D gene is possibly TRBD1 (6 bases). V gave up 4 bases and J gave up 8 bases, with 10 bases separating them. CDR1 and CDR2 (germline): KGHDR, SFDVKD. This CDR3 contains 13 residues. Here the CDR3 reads CATSDRTGEKLFF. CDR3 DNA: TGTGCCACCAGTGACCGAACAGGGGAAAAACTGTTTTTT.

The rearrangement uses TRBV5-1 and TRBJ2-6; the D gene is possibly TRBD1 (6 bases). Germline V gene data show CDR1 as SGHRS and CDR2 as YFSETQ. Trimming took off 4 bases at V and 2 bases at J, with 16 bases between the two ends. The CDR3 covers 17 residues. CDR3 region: CASSPASGTTGANVLTF. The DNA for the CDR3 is TGCGCCAGCAGCCCAGCTTCAGGGACAACTGGGGCCAACGTCCTGACTTTC.